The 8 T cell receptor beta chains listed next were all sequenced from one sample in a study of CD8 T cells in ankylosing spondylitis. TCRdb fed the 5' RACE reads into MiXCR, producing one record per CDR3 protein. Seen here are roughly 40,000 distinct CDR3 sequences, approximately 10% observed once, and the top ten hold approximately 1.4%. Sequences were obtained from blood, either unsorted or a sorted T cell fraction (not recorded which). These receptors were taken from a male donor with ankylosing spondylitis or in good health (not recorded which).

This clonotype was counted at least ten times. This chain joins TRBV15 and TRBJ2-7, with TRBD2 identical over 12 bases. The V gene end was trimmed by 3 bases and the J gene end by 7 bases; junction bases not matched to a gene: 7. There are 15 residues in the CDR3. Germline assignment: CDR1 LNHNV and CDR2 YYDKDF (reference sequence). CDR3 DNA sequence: TGTGCCACCAGCAGCTCCCTAGCGGGGGGGTTTGAGCAGTACTTC. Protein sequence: CATSSSLAGGFEQYF. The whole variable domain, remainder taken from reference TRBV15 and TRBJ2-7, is DAMVIQNPRYQVTQFGKPVTLSCSQTLNHNVMYWYQQKSSQAPKLLFHYYDKDFNNEADTPDNFQSRRPNTSFCFLDIRSPGLGDTAMYLCATSSSLAGGFEQYFGPGTRLTVT.

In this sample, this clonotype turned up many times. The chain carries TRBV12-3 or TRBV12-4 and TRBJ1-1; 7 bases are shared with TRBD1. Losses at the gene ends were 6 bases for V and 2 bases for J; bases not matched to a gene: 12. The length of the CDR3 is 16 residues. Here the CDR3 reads CASSNPNTGVNTEAFF. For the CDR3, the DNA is TGTGCCAGCAGCAACCCCAATACAGGGGTTAACACTGAAGCTTTCTTT.

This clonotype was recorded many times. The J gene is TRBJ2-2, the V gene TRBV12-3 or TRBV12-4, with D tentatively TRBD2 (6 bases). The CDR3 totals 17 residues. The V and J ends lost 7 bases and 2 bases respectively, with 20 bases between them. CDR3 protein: CASTQRAAEGNTGELFF. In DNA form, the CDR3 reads TGTGCCAGCACCCAGCGGGCCGCTGAAGGAAACACCGGGGAGCTGTTTTTT.

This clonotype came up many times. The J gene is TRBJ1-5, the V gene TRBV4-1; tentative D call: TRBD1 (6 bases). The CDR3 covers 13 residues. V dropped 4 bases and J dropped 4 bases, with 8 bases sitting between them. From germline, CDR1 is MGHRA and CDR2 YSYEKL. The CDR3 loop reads CASSRTDNQPQHF. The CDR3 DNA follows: TGCGCCAGCAGCCGGACAGATAATCAGCCCCAGCATTTT.

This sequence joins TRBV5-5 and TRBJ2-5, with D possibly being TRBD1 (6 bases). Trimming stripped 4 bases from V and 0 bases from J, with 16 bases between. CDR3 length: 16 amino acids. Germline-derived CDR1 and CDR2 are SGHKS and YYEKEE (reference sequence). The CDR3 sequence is CASSTRTVRYQETQYF. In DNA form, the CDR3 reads TGTGCCAGCAGCACACGGACAGTCCGGTACCAAGAGACCCAGTACTTC.

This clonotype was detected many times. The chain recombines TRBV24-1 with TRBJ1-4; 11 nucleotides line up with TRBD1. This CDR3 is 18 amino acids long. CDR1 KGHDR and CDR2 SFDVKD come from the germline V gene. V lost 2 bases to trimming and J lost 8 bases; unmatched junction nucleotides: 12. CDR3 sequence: CATSDWTGGADVDEKLFF. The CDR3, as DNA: TGTGCCACCAGTGATTGGACAGGGGGCGCGGACGTAGACGAAAAACTGTTTTTT.

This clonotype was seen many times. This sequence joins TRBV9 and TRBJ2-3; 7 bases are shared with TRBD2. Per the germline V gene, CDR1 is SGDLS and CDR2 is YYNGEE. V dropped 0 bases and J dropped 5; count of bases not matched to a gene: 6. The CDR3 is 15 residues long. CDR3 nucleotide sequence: TGTGCCAGCAGCGTAGCTTGGGGGGGAGGAGATACGCAGTATTTT. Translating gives CASSVAWGGGDTQYF.

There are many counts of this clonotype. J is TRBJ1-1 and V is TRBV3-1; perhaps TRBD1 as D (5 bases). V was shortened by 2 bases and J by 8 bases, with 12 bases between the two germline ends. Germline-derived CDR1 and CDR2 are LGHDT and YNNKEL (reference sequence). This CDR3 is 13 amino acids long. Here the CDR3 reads CASSQTVQGEAFF. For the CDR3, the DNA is TGTGCCAGCAGCCAAACAGTGCAGGGAGAAGCTTTCTTT.